Shown below are 29 T cell receptor beta chains from a single sample sequenced in a study of T cell responses to AZD1222 COVID-19 vaccine. TCRdb keeps only in-frame clones here, not all; method: immunoSEQ multiplex PCR. The table records roughly 120,000 clones, about 88% of them present only once. The material was peripheral blood, obtained on day 0 of AZD1222 vaccination. Every receptor here comes from an adult in good health.

This sequence joins TRBV18 and TRBJ2-3; TRBD1 might be the D (6 bases). Trimming removed 5 bases from V and 9 bases from J, with 15 bases in between. The germline gives CDR1 KGHSH, CDR2 LQKENI. The CDR3 contains 13 residues. This CDR3 is CASSSTGIETQYF. CDR3 nucleotide sequence: TGTGCCAGCTCAAGTACAGGGATTGAGACGCAGTATTTT.

V is TRBV5-1 and J is TRBJ2-1, with a weak D call TRBD2 (5 bases). Germline V CDR1 and CDR2: SGHRS, YFSETQ. Trimming stripped 0 bases from V and 0 bases from J, with 13 bases between. The CDR3 has 17 amino acids. The CDR3 spells CASSLGLPGSSYNEQFF. The CDR3 DNA sequence: TGCGCCAGCAGCTTGGGTCTGCCGGGGAGCTCCTACAATGAGCAGTTCTTC.

The chain is built from TRBV27 and TRBJ1-1, with TRBD1 matching over 7 bases. The junction had 7 bases not matched to a gene; V was cut back by 5 bases and J by 4 bases. This CDR3 comprises 14 residues. Germline V gene lookup returns CDR1 MNHEY and CDR2 SMNVEV (reference sequence). Written as DNA, the CDR3 is TGTGCCAGCAGTCCCCTTCAGGGGGGCACTGAAGCTTTCTTT. This codes for CASSPLQGGTEAFF.

The V call is TRBV7-3, the J call TRBJ1-1, with D perhaps TRBD1 (5 bases). V was shortened by 2 bases and J by 4 bases, with 8 bases between the two germline ends. Germline CDR1 reads SGHTA; CDR2 reads FQGTGA. This CDR3 has 13 residues. The CDR3 DNA follows: TGTGCCAGCAGCTTAGCCGGGGCCACTGAAGCTTTCTTT. This translates into CASSLAGATEAFF.

V and J are TRBV19 and TRBJ1-1; 11 nucleotides align to TRBD1. The J segment lost 6 bases and the V segment lost 8 bases, leaving 8 bases of the junction unmatched. CDR1 LNHDA and CDR2 SQIVND come from the germline V gene (reference sequence). This CDR3 region has 14 residues. CDR3 in amino acids: CASVRDRGAPEAFF. The CDR3 coding sequence is TGTGCCAGTGTCCGGGACAGGGGGGCCCCTGAAGCTTTCTTT. The full variable domain, rest sourced from reference TRBV19 and TRBJ1-1, is DGGITQSPKYLFRKEGQNVTLSCEQNLNHDAMYWYRQDPGQGLRLIYYSQIVNDFQKGDIAEGYSVSREKKESFPLTVTSAQKNPTAFYLCASVRDRGAPEAFFGQGTRLTVV.

This clone appeared a single time. The V call is TRBV5-5, the J call TRBJ2-3, with D perhaps given as TRBD1 or TRBD2 (5 bases each). The V gene lost 4 bases and the J gene lost 0 bases, with 24 bases spanning the gap. This CDR3 comprises 19 residues. The germline gives CDR1 SGHKS, CDR2 YYEKEE (reference sequence). CDR3 nucleotide sequence: TGTGCCAGCAGCCCCATGGGGACGAGTAAACCCCCGAGCACAGATACGCAGTATTTT. Encoded protein: CASSPMGTSKPPSTDTQYF.

V usage is TRBV5-6 and J usage is TRBJ2-5, with TRBD2 matching 8 bases. J gave up 5 bases and V 0 bases, and 6 bases lay outside the gene matches. The CDR3 totals 15 residues. The V gene's germline CDR1 is SGHDT and CDR2 YYEEEE. CDR3 sequence reads: CASSLAGGAQETQYF. CDR3 DNA sequence: TGTGCCAGCAGCTTGGCCGGGGGGGCGCAGGAGACCCAGTACTTC.

The gene calls are TRBV11-2 and TRBJ2-7, with D perhaps matching TRBD2 (5 bases). Germline V CDR1 and CDR2: SGHAT, FQNNGV. Trimming pared 4 bases from V and 3 bases from J, leaving 16 bases between. The CDR3 is 15 residues long. The CDR3 nucleotides are TGTGCCAGCAGCTATAGTACGGAGGCCGGCTACGAGCAGTACTTC. Its translation is CASSYSTEAGYEQYF.

The chain uses TRBV28 and TRBJ2-3, with TRBD1 as a possible D gene (6 bases). Germline-derived CDR1 and CDR2 are MDHEN and SYDVKM. The CDR3 has 16 amino acids. V was cut by 4 bases and J by 2 bases, with 16 bases left in between. The CDR3 DNA is TGTGCCAGCAGTTATAGGGGGTTTGGAGACACAGATACGCAGTATTTT. It translates to CASSYRGFGDTDTQYF. Full variable domain (outside the CDR3, taken from reference TRBV28 and TRBJ2-3): DVKVTQSSRYLVKRTGEKVFLECVQDMDHENMFWYRQDPGLGLRLIYFSYDVKMKEKGDIPEGYSVSREKKERFSLILESASTNQTSMYLCASSYRGFGDTDTQYFGPGTRLTVL.

The rearrangement uses TRBV9 and TRBJ2-7; no clear D. CDR3 length: 14 residues. Trimming stripped 0 bases from V and 8 bases from J, with 15 bases between. The germline V gene has CDR1 SGDLS and CDR2 YYNGEE. The CDR3, as DNA: TGTGCCAGCAGCGTAGATTTCACTGTTCCCAAGCAGTACTTC. It is translated as CASSVDFTVPKQYF.

The chain uses TRBV29-1 and TRBJ1-5; D may be TRBD1 (5 bases). Looked up from germline, CDR1 is SQVTM and CDR2 is ANQGSEA. The CDR3 has 12 residues. V lost 0 bases, J lost 10 bases, and 10 bases lay in between. This CDR3 reads CSVEDGGGPQHF. CDR3 nucleotide sequence: TGCAGCGTTGAAGATGGCGGGGGACCCCAGCATTTT.

This chain links TRBV6-5 with TRBJ1-6; TRBD1 aligns across 8 bases. Per the germline V gene, CDR1 is MNHEY and CDR2 is SVGAGI. The CDR3 sequence is 16 residues long. Unmatched junction bases numbered 9, after V lost 2 bases and J lost 9 bases. CDR3 nucleotides: TGTGCCAGCAGTTACGGCCCTCAGGGGGCTACTTCACCCCTCCACTTT. The encoded protein is CASSYGPQGATSPLHF.

This chain uses TRBV6-5 with TRBJ1-1; possibly TRBD1 for D (5 bases). Germline V gene data show CDR1 as MNHEY and CDR2 as SVGAGI. V was pared by 1 base and J by 7 bases, with 13 bases between. The CDR3 runs 14 residues. CDR3 in DNA: TGTGCCAGCAGTTACTGGGGGGAGAGAGGTGAAGCTTTCTTT. Translation: CASSYWGERGEAFF.

The rearrangement uses TRBV2 and TRBJ1-5; no definite D call. V lost 1 base, J lost 2 bases, and 9 bases lay in between. Germline CDR1 is SNHLY and CDR2 is FYNNEI. The CDR3 spans 15 residues. In DNA, the CDR3 is TGTGCCAGCAGTGAAGAGTATGCGGGCAATCAGCCCCAGCATTTT. The encoded protein is CASSEEYAGNQPQHF.

J is TRBJ1-6 and V is TRBV7-2; perhaps TRBD1 as D (6 bases). This CDR3 spans 16 amino acids. Germline values: CDR1 SGHTA, CDR2 FQGNSA. Trimming shortened V by 5 bases and J by 7 bases, and 18 bases separated the two germline ends. The CDR3 nucleotides read TGTGCCAGCAGCATTACGGGGGGCTTATCAAATTCACCCCTCCACTTT. It yields the protein CASSITGGLSNSPLHF. Using reference TRBV7-2 and TRBJ1-6 for the parts outside the CDR3, the full variable domain is GAGVSQSPSNKVTEKGKDVELRCDPISGHTALYWYRQSLGQGLEFLIYFQGNSAPDKSGLPSDRFSAERTGGSVSTLTIQRTQQEDSAVYLCASSITGGLSNSPLHFGNGTRLTVT.

J is TRBJ2-5 and V is TRBV30; D call uncertain. V was pared by 2 bases and J by 1 base, with 2 bases between. This CDR3 is built from 11 residues. Germline-derived CDR1 and CDR2 are GTSNPN and SVGIG (reference sequence). DNA for the CDR3: TGTGCCTGGAGTTTCCAAGAGACCCAGTACTTC. Translation gives CAWSFQETQYF.

The chain carries TRBV30 and TRBJ1-3; D might be TRBD1 (6 bases). V shed 4 bases and J shed 3 bases, with 16 bases lying between them. Germline-derived CDR1 and CDR2 are GTSNPN and SVGIG (reference sequence). The CDR3 is made up of 15 amino acids. The CDR3 is CAWKSRDMDGNTIYF. In DNA form, the CDR3 reads TGTGCCTGGAAGTCCCGGGACATGGATGGAAACACCATATATTTT.

The genes are TRBV9 and TRBJ2-1, with D hard to call. Trimming removed 4 bases from V and 4 bases from J, with 12 bases in between. Germline V gene lookup returns CDR1 SGDLS and CDR2 YYNGEE. There are 14 residues in the CDR3. CDR3 sequence: CASSPSDEYNEQFF. The CDR3 DNA follows: TGTGCCAGCAGCCCTTCGGATGAATACAATGAGCAGTTCTTC.

The chain combines TRBV7-9 with TRBJ2-1; 10 bases are shared with TRBD1. This CDR3 has 12 residues. The germline V gene has CDR1 SEHNR and CDR2 FQNEAQ (reference sequence). Germline trimming cut 5 bases from V and 12 bases from J; bases unmatched to any gene: 4. In DNA, the CDR3 is TGTGCCAGCAGCAGCGACAGGGGGCGGCAGTTCTTC. It encodes CASSSDRGRQFF.

V and J are TRBV18 and TRBJ1-1; the D gene is possibly TRBD1 (6 bases). V shed 3 bases and J shed 3 bases, with 14 bases lying between them. In germline, CDR1 is KGHSH, CDR2 LQKENI. CDR3 length: 15 amino acids. The CDR3 DNA reads as TGTGCCAGCTCACCCAACAGGGTTTGGGACACTGAAGCTTTCTTT. Protein sequence: CASSPNRVWDTEAFF.

The chain couples TRBV6-5 to TRBJ2-2; D call uncertain. This CDR3 has 14 residues. Germline loops: CDR1 MNHEY, CDR2 SVGAGI. Trimming stripped 5 bases from V and 0 bases from J, with 7 bases between. The CDR3 sequence is CASSLTSNTGELFF. CDR3 coding DNA: TGTGCCAGCAGTCTGACTTCGAACACCGGGGAGCTGTTTTTT.

In DNA form, the CDR3 reads TGTGCCAGCAGCTTGTCGATGAACAGGGACTATGGCTACACCTTC. Translating gives CASSLSMNRDYGYTF. The rearrangement links TRBV5-4 to TRBJ1-2, with TRBD1 as a possible D gene (6 bases). The CDR3 runs 15 residues. Germline values: CDR1 SGHNT, CDR2 YYREEE (reference sequence). Trimming left V 1 base short and J 3 bases short, with 13 bases between.

This clone has only a few counts. This chain links TRBV5-5 with TRBJ1-1; D not certain. V was pared by 0 bases and J by 0 bases, with 6 bases between. The V gene's germline CDR1 is SGHKS and CDR2 YYEKEE (reference sequence). The CDR3 loop spans 14 amino acids. The CDR3 DNA follows: TGTGCCAGCAGCTTGGTACAGCTGAACACTGAAGCTTTCTTT. This sequence encodes CASSLVQLNTEAFF.

The chain has TRBV13 and TRBJ2-3; D may match TRBD1 or TRBD2 (5 bases each). V lost 1 base to trimming and J lost 6 bases, with 14 bases between them. This CDR3 region has 15 residues. Per the germline V gene, CDR1 is PRHDT and CDR2 is FYEKMQ (reference sequence). This CDR3 is CASSLVGVSVDTQYF. The CDR3 coding sequence is TGTGCCAGCAGCTTAGTGGGGGTATCGGTGGATACGCAGTATTTT.

V usage is TRBV5-1 and J usage is TRBJ1-2, with D hard to call. V lost 3 bases and J lost 7, with 7 bases in between. This CDR3 contains 11 residues. Germline V gives CDR1 SGHRS, CDR2 YFSETQ. The CDR3 here is CASSSQSGYTF. In nucleotides, the CDR3 is TGCGCCAGCAGCTCACAGAGTGGCTACACCTTC.

The chain employs TRBV27 and TRBJ2-3; D gene ambiguous. The germline V gene has CDR1 MNHEY and CDR2 SMNVEV (reference sequence). CDR3 size: 12 residues. The V end was cut by 1 base, the J end by 5 bases, with 4 bases between. As DNA, the CDR3 is TGTGCCAGCAGTTTATTCGGAGATACGCAGTATTTT. Translating it yields CASSLFGDTQYF.

The chain has TRBV28 and TRBJ2-7, with 7 nucleotides matching TRBD2. This CDR3 contains 15 residues. Looked up from germline, CDR1 is MDHEN and CDR2 is SYDVKM. The junction had 5 bases not matched to a gene; V was cut back by 3 bases and J by 0 bases. CDR3 loop: CASSFRLADSYEQYF. The CDR3 DNA reads TGTGCCAGCAGTTTCCGACTAGCCGACTCCTACGAGCAGTACTTC.

This chain links TRBV5-4 with TRBJ2-7; TRBD2 matches 7 bases. The CDR3 length is 17 residues. V shed 4 bases and J 2 bases; nucleotides not matched to a gene: 15. Germline V CDR1 and CDR2: SGHNT, YYREEE (reference sequence). This CDR3 is CASSLGGRESRAYEQYF. As DNA, the CDR3 is TGTGCCAGCAGCCTTGGTGGGCGGGAGAGTAGGGCCTACGAGCAGTACTTC. Together with reference TRBV5-4 and TRBJ2-7, the CDR3 gives the full variable domain: ETGVTQSPTHLIKTRGQQVTLRCSSQSGHNTVSWYQQALGQGPQFIFQYYREEENGRGNFPPRFSGLQFPNYSSELNVNALELDDSALYLCASSLGGRESRAYEQYFGPGTRLTVT.

This clone appeared a single time. This rearrangement joins TRBV28 to TRBJ1-2; TRBD1 is a possible D gene (6 bases). The germline CDR1 and CDR2 sequences are MDHEN and SYDVKM. The CDR3 consists of 13 residues. Trimming pared 8 bases from V and 2 bases from J, leaving 12 bases between. CDR3 bases: TGTGCCAGCCAGGGGATTTTGAACTATGGCTACACCTTC. Amino acid sequence: CASQGILNYGYTF.